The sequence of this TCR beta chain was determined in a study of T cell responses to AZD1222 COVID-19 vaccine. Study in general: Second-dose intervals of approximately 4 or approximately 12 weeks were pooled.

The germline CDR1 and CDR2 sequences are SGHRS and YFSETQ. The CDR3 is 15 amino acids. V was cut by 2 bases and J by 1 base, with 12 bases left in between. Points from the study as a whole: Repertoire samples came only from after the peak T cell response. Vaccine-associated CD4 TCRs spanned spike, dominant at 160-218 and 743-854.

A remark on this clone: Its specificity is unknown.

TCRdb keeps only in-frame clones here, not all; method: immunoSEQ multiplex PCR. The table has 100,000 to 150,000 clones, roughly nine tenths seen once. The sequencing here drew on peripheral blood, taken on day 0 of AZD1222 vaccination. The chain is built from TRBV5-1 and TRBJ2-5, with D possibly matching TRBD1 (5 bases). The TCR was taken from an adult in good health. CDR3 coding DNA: TGCGCCAGCAGCTTCCAAGGACAAAGCCAAGAGACCCAGTACTTC. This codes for CASSFQGQSQETQYF.